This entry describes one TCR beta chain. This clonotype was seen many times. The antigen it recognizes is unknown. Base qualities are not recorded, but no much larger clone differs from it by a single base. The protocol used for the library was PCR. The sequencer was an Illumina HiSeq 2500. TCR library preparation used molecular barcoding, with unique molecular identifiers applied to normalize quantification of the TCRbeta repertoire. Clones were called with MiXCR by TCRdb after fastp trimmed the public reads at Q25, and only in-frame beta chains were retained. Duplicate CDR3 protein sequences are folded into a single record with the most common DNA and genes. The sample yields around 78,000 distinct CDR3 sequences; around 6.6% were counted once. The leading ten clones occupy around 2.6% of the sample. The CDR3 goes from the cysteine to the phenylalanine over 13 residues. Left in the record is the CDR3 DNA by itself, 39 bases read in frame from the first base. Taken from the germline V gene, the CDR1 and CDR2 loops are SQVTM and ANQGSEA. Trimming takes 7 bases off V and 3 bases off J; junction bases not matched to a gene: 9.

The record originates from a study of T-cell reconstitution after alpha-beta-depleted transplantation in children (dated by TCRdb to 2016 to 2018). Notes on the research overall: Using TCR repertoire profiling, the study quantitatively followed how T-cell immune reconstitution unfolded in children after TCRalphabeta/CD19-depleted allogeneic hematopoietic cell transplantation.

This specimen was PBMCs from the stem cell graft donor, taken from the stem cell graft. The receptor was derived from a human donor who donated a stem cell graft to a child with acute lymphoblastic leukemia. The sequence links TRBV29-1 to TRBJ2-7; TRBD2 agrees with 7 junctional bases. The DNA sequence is TGCAGCGCCCGGACTAGTAGTTTCTACGAGCAGTACTTC. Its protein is CSARTSSFYEQYF.